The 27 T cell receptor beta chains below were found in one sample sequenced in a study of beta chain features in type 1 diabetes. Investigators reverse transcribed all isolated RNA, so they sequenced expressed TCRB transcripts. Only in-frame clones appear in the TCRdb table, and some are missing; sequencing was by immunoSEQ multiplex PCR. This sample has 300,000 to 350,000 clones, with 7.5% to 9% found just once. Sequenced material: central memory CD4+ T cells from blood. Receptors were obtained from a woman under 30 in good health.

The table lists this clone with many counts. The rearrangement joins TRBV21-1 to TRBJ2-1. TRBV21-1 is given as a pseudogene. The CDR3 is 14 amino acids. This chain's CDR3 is CASCGGKASDEQFF. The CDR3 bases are TGTGCCAGCTGTGGGGGTAAGGCATCGGATGAGCAGTTCTTC.

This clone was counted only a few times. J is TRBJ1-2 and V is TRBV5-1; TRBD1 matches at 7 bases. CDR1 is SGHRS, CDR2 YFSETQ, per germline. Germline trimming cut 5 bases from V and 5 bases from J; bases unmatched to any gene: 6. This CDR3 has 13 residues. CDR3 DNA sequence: TGCGCCAGCAGAGTCGGGACAGCTTATGGCTACACCTTC. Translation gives CASRVGTAYGYTF.

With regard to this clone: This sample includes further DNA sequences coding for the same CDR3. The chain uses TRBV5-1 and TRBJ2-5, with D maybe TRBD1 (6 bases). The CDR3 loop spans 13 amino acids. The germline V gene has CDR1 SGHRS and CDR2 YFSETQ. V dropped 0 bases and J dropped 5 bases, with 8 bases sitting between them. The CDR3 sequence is CASSLGQVETQYF. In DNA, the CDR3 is TGCGCCAGCAGCTTGGGACAGGTGGAGACCCAGTACTTC.

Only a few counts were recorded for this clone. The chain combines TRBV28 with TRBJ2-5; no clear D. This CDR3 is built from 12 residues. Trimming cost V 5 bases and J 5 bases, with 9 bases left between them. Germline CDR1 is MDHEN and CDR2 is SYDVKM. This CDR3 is CASSKTVETQYF. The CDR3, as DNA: TGTGCCAGCAGTAAAACAGTGGAGACCCAGTACTTC.

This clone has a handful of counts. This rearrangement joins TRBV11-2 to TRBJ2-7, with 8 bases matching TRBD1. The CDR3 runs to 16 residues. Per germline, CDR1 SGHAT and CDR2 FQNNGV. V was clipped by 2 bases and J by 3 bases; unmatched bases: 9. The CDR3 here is CASSLSPRGRRYEQYF. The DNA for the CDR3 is TGTGCCAGCAGCTTAAGCCCCAGGGGGCGTCGCTACGAGCAGTACTTC.

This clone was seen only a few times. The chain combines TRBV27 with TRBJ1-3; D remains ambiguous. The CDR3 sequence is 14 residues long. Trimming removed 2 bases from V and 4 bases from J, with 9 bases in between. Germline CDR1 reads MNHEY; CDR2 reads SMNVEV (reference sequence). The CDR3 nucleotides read TGTGCCAGCAGTTTAGCGGGATCCGGAAACACCATATATTTT. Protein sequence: CASSLAGSGNTIYF.

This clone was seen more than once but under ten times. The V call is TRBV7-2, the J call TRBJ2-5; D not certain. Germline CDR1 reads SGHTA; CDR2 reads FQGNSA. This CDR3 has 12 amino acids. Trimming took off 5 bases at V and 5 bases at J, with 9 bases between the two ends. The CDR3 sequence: CASSPTWETQYF. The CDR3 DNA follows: TGTGCCAGCAGCCCGACCTGGGAGACCCAGTACTTC.

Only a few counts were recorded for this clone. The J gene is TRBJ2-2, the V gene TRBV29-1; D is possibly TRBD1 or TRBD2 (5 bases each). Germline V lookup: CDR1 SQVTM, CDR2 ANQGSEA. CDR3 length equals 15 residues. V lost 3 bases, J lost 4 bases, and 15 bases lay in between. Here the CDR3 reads CSVDSGLGTTGELFF. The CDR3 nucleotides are TGCAGCGTTGATTCCGGTTTAGGGACCACCGGGGAGCTGTTTTTT.

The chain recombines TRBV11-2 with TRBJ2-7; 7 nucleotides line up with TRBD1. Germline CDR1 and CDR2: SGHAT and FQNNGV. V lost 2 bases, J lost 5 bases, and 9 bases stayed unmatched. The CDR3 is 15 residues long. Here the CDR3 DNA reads TGTGCCAGCAGCTTAAGTGGACAGGAAAGCCACGAGCAGTACTTC. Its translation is CASSLSGQESHEQYF.

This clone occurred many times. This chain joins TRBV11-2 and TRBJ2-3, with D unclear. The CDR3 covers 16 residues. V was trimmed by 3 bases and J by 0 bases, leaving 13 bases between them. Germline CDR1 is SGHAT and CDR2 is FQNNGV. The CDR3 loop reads CASSLGKHTSTDTQYF. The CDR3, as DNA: TGTGCCAGCAGCTTGGGGAAGCACACTAGCACAGATACGCAGTATTTT.

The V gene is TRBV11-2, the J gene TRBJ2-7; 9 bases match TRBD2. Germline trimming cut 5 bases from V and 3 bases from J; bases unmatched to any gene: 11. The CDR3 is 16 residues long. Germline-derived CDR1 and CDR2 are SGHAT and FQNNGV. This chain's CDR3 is CASSRNGLAGNYEQYF. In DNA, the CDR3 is TGTGCCAGCAGCCGGAATGGGCTAGCGGGAAACTACGAGCAGTACTTC.

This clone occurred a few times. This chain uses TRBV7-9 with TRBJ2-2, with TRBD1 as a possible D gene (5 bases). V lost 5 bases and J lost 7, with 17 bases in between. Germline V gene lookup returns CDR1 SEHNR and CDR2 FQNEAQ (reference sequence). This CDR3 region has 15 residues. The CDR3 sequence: CASSQDSTYFGELFF. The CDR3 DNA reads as TGTGCCAGCAGCCAAGACAGCACGTACTTCGGGGAGCTGTTTTTT.

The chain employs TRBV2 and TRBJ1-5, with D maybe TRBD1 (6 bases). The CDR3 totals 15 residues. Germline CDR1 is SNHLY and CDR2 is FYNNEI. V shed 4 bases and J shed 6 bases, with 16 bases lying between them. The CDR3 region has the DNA TGTGCCAGCAGTGTGACGTTGGGGGCGAGTCAGCCCCAGCATTTT. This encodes CASSVTLGASQPQHF.

For the CDR3, the DNA is TGTGCCAGCAGCTTAATTGGTGGAGATTACGATACGCAGTATTTT. Translation gives CASSLIGGDYDTQYF. The chain uses TRBV11-2 and TRBJ2-3, with D unresolved. This CDR3 is 15 amino acids long. V lost 2 bases and J 6 bases, leaving 15 bases between the germline ends. Germline V CDR1 and CDR2: SGHAT, FQNNGV.

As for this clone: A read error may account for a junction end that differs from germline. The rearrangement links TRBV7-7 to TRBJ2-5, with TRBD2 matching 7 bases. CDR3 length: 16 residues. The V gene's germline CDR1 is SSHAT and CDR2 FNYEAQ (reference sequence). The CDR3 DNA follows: TGTGCTAGCAGCCTCTTGGCGGGGGAGTACCAAGAGACCCAGTACTTC. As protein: CASSLLAGEYQETQYF.

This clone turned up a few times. CDR3 coding DNA: TGTGCCAGCAGCGTAGCTCTTGGACTCCCCACCTCTGGAAACACCATATATTTT. Residues: CASSVALGLPTSGNTIYF. V usage is TRBV9 and J usage is TRBJ1-3; D ambiguous. V shed 0 bases and J shed 0 bases, with 16 bases lying between them. The CDR3 consists of 18 residues. Germline CDR1 and CDR2: SGDLS and YYNGEE.

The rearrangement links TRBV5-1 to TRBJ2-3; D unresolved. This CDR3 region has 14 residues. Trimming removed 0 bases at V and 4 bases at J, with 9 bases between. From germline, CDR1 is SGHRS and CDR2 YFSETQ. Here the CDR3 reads CASSLEGQADTQYF. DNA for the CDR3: TGCGCCAGCAGCTTGGAAGGGCAGGCAGATACGCAGTATTTT.

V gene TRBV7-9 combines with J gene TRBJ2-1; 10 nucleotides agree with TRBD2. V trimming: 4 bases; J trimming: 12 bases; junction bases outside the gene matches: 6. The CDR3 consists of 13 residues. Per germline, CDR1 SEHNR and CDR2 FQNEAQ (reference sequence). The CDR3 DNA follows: TGTGCCAGCAGCTACTATTTAGCGGGGGGGCAGTTCTTC. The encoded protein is CASSYYLAGGQFF.

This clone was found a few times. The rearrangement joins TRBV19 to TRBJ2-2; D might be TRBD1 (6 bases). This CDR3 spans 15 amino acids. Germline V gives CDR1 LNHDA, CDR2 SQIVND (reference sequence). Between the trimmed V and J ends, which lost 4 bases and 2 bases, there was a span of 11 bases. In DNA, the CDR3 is TGTGCCAGTAGTAGAAGGACAGACAACACCGGGGAGCTGTTTTTT. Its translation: CASSRRTDNTGELFF.

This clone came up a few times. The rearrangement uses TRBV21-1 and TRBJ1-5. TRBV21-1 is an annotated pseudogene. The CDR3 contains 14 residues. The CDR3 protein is CASSSPYSNQPQHF. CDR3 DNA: TGTGCCAGCAGCTCGCCCTATAGCAATCAGCCCCAGCATTTT.

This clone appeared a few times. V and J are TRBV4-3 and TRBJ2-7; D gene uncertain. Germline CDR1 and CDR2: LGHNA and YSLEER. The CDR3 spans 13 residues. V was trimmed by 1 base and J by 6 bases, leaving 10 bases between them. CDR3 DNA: TGCGCCAGCAGCCAAGGAATAAGGCGCGAGCAGTACTTC. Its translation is CASSQGIRREQYF.

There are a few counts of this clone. CDR3 coding DNA: TGTGCCAGCAGCTTGGGCCAGGGGCTTAATCAAGAGACCCAGTACTTC. Translating gives CASSLGQGLNQETQYF. The chain links TRBV5-4 to TRBJ2-5; possibly TRBD1 for D (6 bases). V lost 0 bases, J lost 2 bases, and 14 bases lay in between. This CDR3 is built from 16 residues. Germline V CDR1 and CDR2: SGHNT, YYREEE (reference sequence).

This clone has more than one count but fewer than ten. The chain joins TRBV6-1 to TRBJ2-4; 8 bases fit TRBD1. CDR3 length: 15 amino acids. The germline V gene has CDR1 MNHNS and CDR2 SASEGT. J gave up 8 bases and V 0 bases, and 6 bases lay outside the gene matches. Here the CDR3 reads CASSEASDRGDIQYF. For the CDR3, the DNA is TGTGCCAGCAGTGAAGCCTCCGACAGGGGTGACATTCAGTACTTC.

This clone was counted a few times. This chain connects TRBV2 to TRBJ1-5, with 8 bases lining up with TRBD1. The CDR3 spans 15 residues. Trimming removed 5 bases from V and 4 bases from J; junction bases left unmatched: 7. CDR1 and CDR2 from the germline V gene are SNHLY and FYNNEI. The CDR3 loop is CASSSTGTGNQPQHF. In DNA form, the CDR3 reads TGTGCCAGCAGTTCCACCGGGACAGGTAATCAGCCCCAGCATTTT.

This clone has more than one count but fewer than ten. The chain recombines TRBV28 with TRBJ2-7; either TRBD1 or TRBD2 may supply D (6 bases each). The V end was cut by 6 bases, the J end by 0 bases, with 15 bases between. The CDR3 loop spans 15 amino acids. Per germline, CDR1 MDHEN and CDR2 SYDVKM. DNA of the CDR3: TGTGCCAGCAGAGGGGGAGGTGAGAGCTCCTACGAGCAGTACTTC. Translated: CASRGGGESSYEQYF.

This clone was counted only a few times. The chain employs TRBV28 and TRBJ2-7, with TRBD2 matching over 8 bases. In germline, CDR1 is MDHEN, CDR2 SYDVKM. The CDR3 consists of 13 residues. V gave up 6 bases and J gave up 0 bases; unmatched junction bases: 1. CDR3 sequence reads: CASRAGGSYEQYF. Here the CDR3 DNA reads TGTGCCAGCAGGGCGGGGGGCTCCTACGAGCAGTACTTC.

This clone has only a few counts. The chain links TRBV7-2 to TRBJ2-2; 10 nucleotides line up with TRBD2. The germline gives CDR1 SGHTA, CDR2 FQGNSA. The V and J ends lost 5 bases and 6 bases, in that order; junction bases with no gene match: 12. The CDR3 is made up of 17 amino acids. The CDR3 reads CASSHRGLAGVSGELFF. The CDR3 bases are TGTGCCAGCAGCCACAGAGGGCTAGCGGGAGTCTCCGGGGAGCTGTTTTTT.